A selection of T cell receptor beta chains follows, all from one sample in a study of neurological immune-mediated disorders. Each CDR3 protein is one row after TCRdb ran MiXCR on the 5' RACE reads. This table holds tens of thousands of distinct CDR3 sequences, 3.5% to 5.5% found once. The sequencing sample was made of PBMCs. These receptors all stem from a man younger than 45 with multiple sclerosis. Each CDR3 is given with its conserved first and last residue. The order of the fields is clone size, J gene, D gene, V gene, CDR3 DNA, CDR3 protein. D genes are given only for firm matches. Clone sizes are shown as once, few, many or a size class.

>many|TRBJ2-4|TRBD1|TRBV20-1
TGCAGTGCTAGGCGGTCAGGGGGAAACATTCAGTACTTC
CSARRSGGNIQYF
>many|TRBJ1-3|-|TRBV20-1
TGCAGTGCTAGAGTGTCGGGTGGAAACACCATATATTTT
CSARVSGGNTIYF
>many|TRBJ1-4|-|TRBV7-8
TGTGCCAGCAGCTTAGCGCCTAACAGTCGACGAGATGAAAAACTGTTTTTT
CASSLAPNSRRDEKLFF
>many|TRBJ2-1|TRBD2|TRBV7-9
TGTGCCAGCAGACCCCCCACTAGCGCCTACCAGCAGTTCTTC
CASRPPTSAYQQFF
>many|TRBJ1-2|TRBD1|TRBV5-1
TGCGCCAGCAGCTCCCAAGGGTCAGGGGGAGGCTACACCTTC
CASSSQGSGGGYTF
>many|TRBJ2-7|-|TRBV5-6
TGTGCCAGCAGCTTCCGATCATGGACCTACGAGCAGTACTTC
CASSFRSWTYEQYF
>many|TRBJ1-1|-|TRBV9
TGTGCCAGCAGCGTATCGGGGGGGCCGAACACTGAAGCTTTCTTT
CASSVSGGPNTEAFF
>many|TRBJ2-2|-|TRBV2
TGTGCCAGCAGTTCTTCCATAAGAGTCGGGGAGCTGTTTTTT
CASSSSIRVGELFF
>many|TRBJ1-1|-|TRBV5-1
TGCGCCAGCAGCTGGAGAAAAGCAGACACTGAAGCTTTCTTT
CASSWRKADTEAFF
>many|TRBJ1-4|-|TRBV20-1
TGCAGTGCTCCCCTCGGAGGCGGAGCAACTAATGAAAAACTGTTTTTT
CSAPLGGGATNEKLFF
>many|TRBJ1-4|-|TRBV6-5
TGTGCCAGCAGGGCCCTCAGGGAGCGAACTAATGAAAAACTGTTTTTT
CASRALRERTNEKLFF
>many|TRBJ1-4|-|TRBV6-5
TGTGCCAGCAGACCCGCCCTCACAGGGACTAATGAAAAACTGTTTTTT
CASRPALTGTNEKLFF
>many|TRBJ1-2|-|TRBV5-1
TGCGCCAGCAGCTTGATCTCGCTCAGGCCAGGAGGAGGCTACACCTTC
CASSLISLRPGGGYTF
>many|TRBJ1-1|-|TRBV5-5
TGTGCCAGCACTCCGGGGCGGGGGAGCACTGAAGCTTTCTTT
CASTPGRGSTEAFF
>many|TRBJ1-5|TRBD1|TRBV12-3/TRBV12-4
TGTGCCAGCATGTTATCCGGGACAGCAAGCTATCAGCCCCAGCATTTT
CASMLSGTASYQPQHF
>many|TRBJ2-6|-|TRBV7-6
TGTGCCAGCAGCTTAGAGCAGCCCGGGGTGGCTGGGGCCAACGTCCTGACTTTC
CASSLEQPGVAGANVLTF
>many|TRBJ1-2|-|TRBV9
TGTGCCAGCAGCGTAGGGAAGGGAAGTAATGGCTACACCTTC
CASSVGKGSNGYTF
>many|TRBJ1-4|-|TRBV12-3/TRBV12-4
TGTGCCAGCAGTCTCCGCCGCAGCCGGATCGAAAAACTGTTTTTT
CASSLRRSRIEKLFF